Each of the 11 T cell receptor beta chains below was sequenced from the same sample in a study of T cells after posttransplantation cyclophosphamide. Busulfan-fludarabine conditioning, marrow transplant, and cyclophosphamide on days +3 and +4 were administered. TCRdb's table, derived via immunoSEQ multiplex PCR, lists solely in-frame clones and lacks some. This sample has fewer than 12,000 clones, with approximately 86% found just once. Sequencing used CD4+ T cells sorted from PBMCs, obtained after allogeneic stem cell transplant with posttransplant cyclophosphamide. The receptors derive from a male patient aged 30 to 39 who received an allogeneic stem cell transplant from a related donor, was CMV-positive, and had acute GVHD only. Some of the T cells may derive from the graft donor.

The chain carries TRBV7-2 and TRBJ2-7; a weak D match, TRBD1 (5 bases). Germline V gene lookup returns CDR1 SGHTA and CDR2 FQGNSA. This CDR3 has 15 amino acids. The germline V and J ends were trimmed by 5 bases and 1 base, with 15 bases remaining between them. The CDR3 sequence is CASSPDSSRSYEQYF. The CDR3, as DNA: TGTGCCAGCAGCCCAGACAGTTCCCGTTCCTACGAGCAGTACTTC.

The rearrangement uses TRBV2 and TRBJ2-1, with D possibly being TRBD1 (6 bases). CDR1 and CDR2 from the germline V gene are SNHLY and FYNNEI. The CDR3 sequence is 14 residues long. Between the trimmed V and J ends, which lost 6 bases and 6 bases, there was a span of 15 bases. The CDR3 spells CASSKRTGFNEQFF. The CDR3 nucleotides are TGTGCCAGCAGCAAAAGAACAGGGTTCAATGAGCAGTTCTTC.

This rearrangement joins TRBV5-1 to TRBJ1-1, with TRBD1 matching 8 bases. The CDR3 is 14 amino acids. Trimming at V came to 6 bases and at J to 3 bases, leaving 7 bases not matched to a gene. Germline V gene sequence: CDR1 SGHRS, CDR2 YFSETQ. CDR3 sequence: CASIQGAADTEAFF. Written as DNA, the CDR3 is TGCGCCAGCATCCAGGGGGCTGCTGACACTGAAGCTTTCTTT.

V gene TRBV6-1 combines with J gene TRBJ1-5; the match to TRBD1 covers 7 bases. J lost 4 bases, V lost 1 base, and 7 bases had no gene match. This CDR3 comprises 16 residues. Per the germline V gene, CDR1 is MNHNS and CDR2 is SASEGT. The CDR3 DNA reads TGTGCCAGCAGTGAAGTCACGGGACAGTCAAATCAGCCCCAGCATTTT. Translation gives CASSEVTGQSNQPQHF.

The V gene is TRBV4-1, the J gene TRBJ1-3; D remains unclear. This CDR3 region has 16 residues. Trimming left V 1 base short and J 4 bases short, with 14 bases between. Germline V CDR1 and CDR2: MGHRA, YSYEKL. CDR3: CASSQGGQAAGNTIYF. CDR3 coding DNA: TGCGCCAGCAGCCAAGGCGGGCAGGCGGCAGGAAACACCATATATTTT.

The V call is TRBV29-1, the J call TRBJ2-1; 7 nucleotides agree with TRBD2. Germline CDR1 is SQVTM and CDR2 is ANQGSEA. The CDR3 is 13 residues long. V gave up 4 bases and J gave up 2 bases; unmatched junction bases: 2. In DNA form, the CDR3 reads TGCAGCGTTGGCCGGGGGGCCTACAATGAGCAGTTCTTC. As protein: CSVGRGAYNEQFF.

The chain combines TRBV23-1 with TRBJ1-2, with a possible D match to TRBD1 (5 bases). TRBV23-1 is identified as an open reading frame with a role that is uncertain. V dropped 9 bases and J dropped 7 bases, with 12 bases sitting between them. CDR3 length: 11 residues. CDR3 in amino acids: CASPGKPGYTF. The CDR3 bases are TGCGCCAGTCCAGGGAAACCTGGCTACACCTTC.

This chain uses TRBV18 with TRBJ2-7, with TRBD2 identical over 7 bases. CDR3 length equals 13 residues. Germline lookup yields CDR1 KGHSH and CDR2 LQKENI. Losses at the gene ends were 1 base for V and 6 bases for J; bases not matched to a gene: 3. The CDR3 is CASSPLPGGEQYF. Here the CDR3 DNA reads TGTGCCAGCTCACCACTGCCGGGAGGCGAGCAGTACTTC.

This rearrangement joins TRBV5-5 to TRBJ2-3, with 7 nucleotides matching TRBD1. The CDR3 is made up of 16 amino acids. Trimming took 2 bases from V and 4 from J; bases not matched to a gene: 10. The V gene's germline CDR1 is SGHKS and CDR2 YYEKEE (reference sequence). CDR3 nucleotide sequence: TGTGCCAGCAGCTTCCCTCGCAGGGGGATATCAGATACGCAGTATTTT. The encoded protein is CASSFPRRGISDTQYF.

The V gene is TRBV20-1, the J gene TRBJ1-1; weak D call: TRBD1 (5 bases). The CDR3 sequence is 11 residues long. Germline CDR1 and CDR2: DFQATT and SNEGSKA (reference sequence). V lost 5 bases and J lost 9, with 13 bases in between. The CDR3 DNA is TGCAGTGCTGGACGGAGGGGCAAAGCTTTCTTT. It encodes CSAGRRGKAFF.

The gene calls are TRBV5-1 and TRBJ2-2; unclear D gene. This CDR3 comprises 12 residues. CDR1 SGHRS and CDR2 YFSETQ come from the germline V gene. The ends were cut back, 2 bases at V and 6 bases at J, with 5 bases in the middle. This CDR3 is CASSFTAGELFF. Here the CDR3 DNA reads TGCGCCAGCAGCTTTACGGCCGGGGAGCTGTTTTTT.